The subject of this entry is one T cell receptor beta chain. Its antigen is undetermined. Germline V gene data show CDR1 as SGHRS and CDR2 as YFSETQ. The CDR3 totals 13 residues. Trimming at V came to 5 bases and at J to 10 bases, leaving 11 bases not matched to a gene. The data were obtained in a study of cytomegalovirus exposure and HLA in healthy donors. The study ran its PCR with 60 Vbeta and 13 Jbeta primers. Data came from immunoSEQ multiplex PCR; TCRdb stores just in-frame clones and leaves some out. The table records 95,000 to 100,000 clones, about three quarters of them present only once. Study outcomes and limitations: For cytomegalovirus status, the classifier reportedly gave diagnoses with high specificity and sensitivity. Donors were assumed by presence/absence analyses to have roughly uniform sequencing depth.

The source of this sequence is a man aged 40-49 years in good health and CMV-seropositive. This chain links TRBV5-1 with TRBJ1-1, with 7 bases aligning to TRBD1. The sequenced sample was PBMCs. The CDR3 DNA reads TGCGCCAGCAGTACCGATTTACAGGGGAGAGCTTTCTTT. This sequence encodes CASSTDLQGRAFF. Full variable domain (rest looked up from reference TRBV5-1 and TRBJ1-1): KAGVTQTPRYLIKTRGQQVTLSCSPISGHRSVSWYQQTPGQGLQFLFEYFSETQRNKGNFPGRFSGRQFSNSRSEMNVSTLELGDSALYLCASSTDLQGRAFFGQGTRLTVV.